The present entry profiles one T cell receptor (beta chain) with its context. Antigen specificity is unknown. The authors reverse transcribed all of the isolated RNA, so sequencing captured expressed TCRB transcripts. Profiling relied on immunoSEQ multiplex PCR, and the TCRdb table lists in-frame clones only, not all of them. Here the sample spans around 300,000 clones, over 12% being singletons. The source of the sample is a study of beta chain features in type 1 diabetes. As for the study in general: On cell yields, gender and age, patients and healthy donors were similar.

Losses at the gene ends were 5 bases for V and 6 bases for J; bases not matched to a gene: 6. Germline V gene sequence: CDR1 MNHEY, CDR2 SVGAGI. The CDR3 consists of 13 residues. Study-level results: People with Type 1 diabetes carried modestly yet significantly shorter TCRB CDR3s in all four CD4+ subsets. VDJ junctions in type 1 diabetes patients carried more deletions and fewer insertions.

The TCR comes from a man between 18 and 35 years old with type 1 diabetes. The rearrangement joins TRBV6-5 to TRBJ1-1; 7 bases map to TRBD1. Sequenced material: naive CD4+ T cells from blood. CDR3 coding DNA: TGTGCCAGCAGTCGGACAGGTCTTTCTGAAGCTTTCTTT. Amino acids: CASSRTGLSEAFF.